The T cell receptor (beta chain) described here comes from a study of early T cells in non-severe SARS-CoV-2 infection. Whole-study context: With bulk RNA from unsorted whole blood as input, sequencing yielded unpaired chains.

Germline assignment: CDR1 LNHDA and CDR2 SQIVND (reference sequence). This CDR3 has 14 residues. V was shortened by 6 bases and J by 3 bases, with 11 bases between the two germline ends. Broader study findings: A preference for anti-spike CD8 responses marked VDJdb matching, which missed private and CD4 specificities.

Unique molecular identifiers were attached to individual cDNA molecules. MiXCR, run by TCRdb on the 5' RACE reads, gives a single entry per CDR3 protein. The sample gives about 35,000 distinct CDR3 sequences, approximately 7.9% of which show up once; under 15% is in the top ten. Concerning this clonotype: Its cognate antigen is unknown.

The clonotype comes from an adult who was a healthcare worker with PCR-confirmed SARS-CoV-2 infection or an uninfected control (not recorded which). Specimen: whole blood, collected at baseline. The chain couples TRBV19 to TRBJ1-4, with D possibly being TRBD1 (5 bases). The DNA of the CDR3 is TGTGCCAGTAGGCGACAGTCCTCTAATGAAAAACTGTTTTTT. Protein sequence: CASRRQSSNEKLFF.